This T cell receptor beta chain was captured by sequencing in a study of blood T cell repertoires in COVID-19. Looking at the study overall: The United States, Italy and Spain provided the acute and convalescent COVID-19 samples. PBMCs, B-cell-depleted T cells, or T cells were the source of the cDNA or gDNA that made up the material.

As originally analysed: The assay estimated nucleated cells by amplifying reference gene primers. Data came from immunoSEQ multiplex PCR; TCRdb stores just in-frame clones and leaves some out. That table is the source of V, J and clone size, and D and trimming were worked out from the DNA. Here the sample spans about 81,000 clones, 91% being singletons. The CDR3 loop spans 13 amino acids. Trimming took off 5 bases at V and 4 bases at J, with 11 bases between the two ends. Germline-derived CDR1 and CDR2 are SEHNR and FQNEAQ (reference sequence). This receptor was taken from a woman aged 45-65 years in a cohort sampled during active COVID-19. The chain is built from TRBV7-9 and TRBJ1-1, with D maybe TRBD1 (5 bases). Material for sequencing was peripheral blood. CDR3 nucleotides: TGTGCCAGCAGCGCTCAGGGATTCACTGAAGCTTTCTTT. It translates to CASSAQGFTEAFF.